This T cell receptor (beta chain) was identified during a study of beta chain features in type 1 diabetes. Whole-study results and caveats: PCR might favor shorter templates, but any such skew would affect patients and controls equally. Type 1 diabetes patients had TCRB CDR3s that were shorter (moderately but significantly so) in all four CD4+ subsets. Any role of HLA type in TCRB rearrangement remained unresolved here.

The CDR3 length is 13 residues. The V and J ends lost 6 bases and 6 bases respectively, with 13 bases between them. CDR1 and CDR2 from the germline V gene are SNHLY and FYNNEI. Reverse transcribing all isolated RNA meant expressed TCRB transcripts were sequenced. TCRdb keeps only in-frame clones here, not all; method: immunoSEQ multiplex PCR. Of 250,000 to 400,000 clones listed, around 13% are singletons. Comment on this clone: The target antigen is unknown.

The chain recombines TRBV2 with TRBJ2-3; D might be TRBD1 (7 bases). Material for sequencing was central memory CD4+ T cells from blood. The source is a man in his thirties or forties in good health. DNA for the CDR3: TGTGCCAGCAGGTCAGGGGGGATGGATACGCAGTATTTT. It is translated as CASRSGGMDTQYF. Filled out from reference TRBV2 and TRBJ2-3, the complete variable domain reads EPEVTQTPSHQVTQMGQEVILRCVPISNHLYFYWYRQILGQKVEFLVSFYNNEISEKSEIFDDQFSVERPDGSNFTLKIRSTKLEDSAMYFCASRSGGMDTQYFGPGTRLTVL.